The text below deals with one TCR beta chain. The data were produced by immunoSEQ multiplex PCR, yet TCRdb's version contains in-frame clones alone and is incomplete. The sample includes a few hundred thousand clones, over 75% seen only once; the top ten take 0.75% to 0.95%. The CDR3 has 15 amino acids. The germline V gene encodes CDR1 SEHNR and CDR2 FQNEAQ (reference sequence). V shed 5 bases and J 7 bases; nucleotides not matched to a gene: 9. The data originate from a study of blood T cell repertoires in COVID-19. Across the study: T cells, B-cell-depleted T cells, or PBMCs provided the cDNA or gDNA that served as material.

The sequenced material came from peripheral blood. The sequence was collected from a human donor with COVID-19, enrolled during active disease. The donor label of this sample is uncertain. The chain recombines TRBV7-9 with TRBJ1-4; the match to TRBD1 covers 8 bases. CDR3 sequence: CASSRDRPTGEKLFF. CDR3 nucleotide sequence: TGTGCCAGCAGCCGGGACAGGCCGACTGGTGAAAAACTGTTTTTT.